Following are 27 T cell receptor beta chains from one sample sequenced in a study of response to subunit inactivated influenza vaccine. One entry per CDR3 protein results from TCRdb running MiXCR on the RT-PCR reads. The sample yields around 600,000 distinct CDR3 sequences, approximately 11% seen once. These data were also filed under a second study, of T cells expressing NK-cell markers. That publication notes: The cDNA for TCR beta came from 5'RACE template switching with UMIs.

The input for sequencing was PBMCs from blood, taken on the day of vaccination. The receptors here all came from a man in his fifties or sixties who received an inactivated influenza vaccine.

The chain is built from TRBV5-6 and TRBJ1-1; D remains unclear. Trimming left V 3 bases short and J 1 base short, with 10 bases between. The CDR3 contains 14 residues. Looked up from germline, CDR1 is SGHDT and CDR2 is YYEEEE. CDR3 loop: CASSSPAGNTEAFF. In DNA, the CDR3 is TGTGCCAGCAGCTCCCCGGCAGGGAACACTGAAGCTTTCTTT.

The J gene is TRBJ1-4, the V gene TRBV7-2, with D maybe TRBD1 (5 bases). Trimming stripped 4 bases from V and 8 bases from J, with 17 bases between. The length of the CDR3 is 15 residues. Germline loops: CDR1 SGHTA, CDR2 FQGNSA. CDR3 sequence reads: CASSSASGAGEKLFF. As DNA, the CDR3 is TGTGCCAGCAGCTCTGCCTCCGGGGCGGGAGAAAAACTGTTTTTT.

The chain combines TRBV5-1 with TRBJ2-5; TRBD2 agrees at 13 bases. In germline, CDR1 is SGHRS, CDR2 YFSETQ. The V gene end was trimmed by 4 bases and the J gene end by 6 bases; junction bases not matched to a gene: 6. The length of the CDR3 is 15 residues. The CDR3 loop is CASSPWTSGGQTQYF. As DNA, the CDR3 is TGCGCCAGCAGCCCTTGGACTAGCGGGGGACAGACCCAGTACTTC.

This clonotype was detected ten times or more. A junction end diverges from the germline sequence, so it may reflect a read error. V gene TRBV28 combines with J gene TRBJ2-3, with D unclear. CDR3 length: 15 amino acids. Germline lookup yields CDR1 MDHEN and CDR2 SYDVKM. CDR3 residues: CASSLGGISTDTQYF. The CDR3, as DNA: TGCGCCAGCAGCTTGGGTGGAATTAGCACAGATACGCAGTATTTT.

The chain combines TRBV7-3 with TRBJ2-1, with D perhaps assigned TRBD1 or TRBD2 (5 bases each). CDR1 and CDR2 from the germline V gene are SGHTA and FQGTGA. V lost 5 bases, J lost 5 bases, and 19 bases lay in between. This CDR3 has 16 amino acids. CDR3 residues: CASSPTPGPRNNEQFF. CDR3 coding DNA: TGTGCCAGCAGCCCTACCCCGGGACCCCGCAACAATGAGCAGTTCTTC.

The chain joins TRBV7-2 to TRBJ1-2; D gene ambiguous. The CDR3 contains 15 residues. Germline CDR1 reads SGHTA; CDR2 reads FQGNSA. The V end lost 2 bases, the J end lost 4 bases, and 14 bases lay between the germline ends. The CDR3 coding sequence is TGTGCCAGCAGCTTAAAGGTCCGGGCCGGCTATGGCTACACCTTC. It is translated as CASSLKVRAGYGYTF.

This clonotype was seen a handful of times. The chain recombines TRBV7-2 with TRBJ2-1; TRBD2 matches 10 bases. The junction had 6 bases not matched to a gene; V was cut back by 0 bases and J by 4 bases. This CDR3 has 17 residues. Looked up from germline, CDR1 is SGHTA and CDR2 is FQGNSA. CDR3: CASSLAQGGLAYNEQFF. The CDR3 DNA reads as TGTGCCAGCAGCTTAGCGCAGGGGGGACTAGCGTACAATGAGCAGTTCTTC.

The V and J genes are TRBV7-9 and TRBJ1-4; no firm D call. CDR1 and CDR2 from the germline V gene are SEHNR and FQNEAQ (reference sequence). The CDR3 consists of 14 residues. V was clipped by 1 base and J by 4 bases, with 7 bases between them. The CDR3 region has the DNA TGTGCCAGCAGCTTAGGGCAGATTAATGAAAAACTGTTTTTT. Amino acid sequence: CASSLGQINEKLFF.

This clonotype was observed a few times. The V and J genes are TRBV15 and TRBJ2-1; 10 positions match TRBD2. The CDR3 spans 15 residues. CDR1 is LNHNV and CDR2 is YYDKDF in the germline V gene (reference sequence). V lost 2 bases to trimming and J lost 4 bases; unmatched junction nucleotides: 2. As DNA, the CDR3 is TGTGCCACCAGCAGAAATAGCGGGGGGTACAATGAGCAGTTCTTC. Its translation is CATSRNSGGYNEQFF.

The V gene is TRBV27, the J gene TRBJ1-4; TRBD1 matches at 9 bases. Germline V gene data show CDR1 as MNHEY and CDR2 as SMNVEV (reference sequence). The CDR3 length is 16 residues. V lost 5 bases to trimming and J lost 4 bases; unmatched junction nucleotides: 8. The CDR3 sequence is CASSRDRAYVNEKLFF. The CDR3 DNA follows: TGTGCCAGCAGTCGGGACAGGGCGTATGTTAATGAAAAACTGTTTTTT.

The chain uses TRBV7-6 and TRBJ2-2; TRBD1 agrees at 7 bases. V lost 7 bases and J lost 7; bases outside the gene matches: 6. From germline, CDR1 is SGHVS and CDR2 FNYEAQ. This CDR3 comprises 13 residues. The CDR3 DNA is TGTGCCAGCAAGGGGGCCGGGATCGGGGAGCTGTTTTTT. The encoded protein is CASKGAGIGELFF. Drawing the rest from reference TRBV7-6 and TRBJ2-2, the complete variable domain is GAGVSQSPRYKVTKRGQDVALRCDPISGHVSLYWYRQALGQGPEFLTYFNYEAQQDKSGLPNDRFSAERPEGSISTLTIQRTEQRDSAMYRCASKGAGIGELFFGEGSRLTVL.

The chain uses TRBV5-1 and TRBJ2-1; tentative D call: TRBD1 (5 bases). The V and J ends lost 0 bases and 3 bases respectively, with 10 bases between them. This CDR3 spans 15 amino acids. Germline V gene sequence: CDR1 SGHRS, CDR2 YFSETQ. The CDR3 sequence is CASSLEGSDYNEQFF. The CDR3 coding sequence is TGCGCCAGCAGCTTGGAGGGGTCGGACTACAATGAGCAGTTCTTC.

The sample holds a few counts of this clonotype. V is TRBV20-1 and J is TRBJ2-1; 9 bases agree with TRBD2. The V gene's germline CDR1 is DFQATT and CDR2 SNEGSKA (reference sequence). Unmatched junction bases numbered 7, after V lost 0 bases and J lost 7 bases. The CDR3 runs 15 residues. CDR3 protein: CSARDHGGRVNEQFF. In DNA form, the CDR3 reads TGCAGTGCTAGAGATCACGGCGGGAGGGTGAATGAGCAGTTCTTC.

This clonotype was detected only a few times. The chain joins TRBV20-1 to TRBJ2-7, with D possibly TRBD2 on 6 matching bases. Germline values: CDR1 DFQATT, CDR2 SNEGSKA (reference sequence). Trimming took 0 bases from V and 3 from J, leaving 12 bases between them. This CDR3 region has 14 residues. The CDR3 bases are TGCAGTGCTAGAGATCGTGGAGGGATCTACGAGCAGTACTTC. Protein product: CSARDRGGIYEQYF.

This clonotype has only a few counts. V usage is TRBV6-6 and J usage is TRBJ2-7, with 8 bases fitting TRBD2. The V and J ends lost 2 bases and 9 bases, in that order; junction bases with no gene match: 6. This CDR3 has 13 amino acids. Germline loops: CDR1 MNHNY, CDR2 SVGAGI (reference sequence). The CDR3 nucleotides read TGTGCCAGCAGTTACGAGCGGGGGACGATGCAGTACTTC. This codes for CASSYERGTMQYF.

The V and J genes are TRBV6-2 or TRBV6-3 and TRBJ2-7; D not certain. The ends were cut back, 2 bases at V and 3 bases at J, with 14 bases in the middle. This CDR3 is 15 amino acids long. Germline values: CDR1 MNHEY, CDR2 SVGEGT. The CDR3 DNA follows: TGTGCCAGCAGTTACGCTCTGCCAGTCTACTACGAGCAGTACTTC. Amino acid sequence: CASSYALPVYYEQYF.

The J gene is TRBJ1-5, the V gene TRBV10-3; 11 positions agree with TRBD1. In germline, CDR1 is ENHRY, CDR2 SYGVKD. The V and J ends lost 0 bases and 2 bases, in that order; junction bases with no gene match: 3. The CDR3 is made up of 17 amino acids. The CDR3 loop is CAISESPGQGGNQPQHF. The CDR3 DNA is TGTGCCATCAGTGAGTCGCCGGGACAGGGGGGCAATCAGCCCCAGCATTTT.

This clonotype came up many times. The rearrangement joins TRBV7-9 to TRBJ2-1; no reliable D call. Trimming stripped 5 bases from V and 0 bases from J, with 14 bases between. CDR3 length: 16 residues. Germline V gives CDR1 SEHNR, CDR2 FQNEAQ (reference sequence). CDR3 coding DNA: TGTGCCAGCAGCGATTATGCACATAGCTCCTACAATGAGCAGTTCTTC. Translation: CASSDYAHSSYNEQFF.

This clonotype was seen a few times. The chain links TRBV4-2 to TRBJ2-2; D tentatively fits TRBD1 or TRBD2 (5 bases each). The CDR3 is 18 residues long. CDR1 is LGHNA and CDR2 is YNFKEQ in the germline V gene. Trimming shortened V by 2 bases and J by 1 base, and 17 bases separated the two germline ends. The CDR3 nucleotides read TGTGCCAGCAGCCAATACCCCCCAGGGACGGGGAACACCGGGGAGCTGTTTTTT. Protein sequence: CASSQYPPGTGNTGELFF.

In this sample, this clonotype turned up a few times. This CDR3 is CASSSRAAGVYDTQYF. The CDR3 DNA reads TGTGCCAGCAGTTCTCGGGCAGCGGGGGTATACGATACGCAGTATTTT. The chain joins TRBV12-3 or TRBV12-4 to TRBJ2-3, with 8 nucleotides matching TRBD2. This CDR3 contains 16 residues. V was clipped by 4 bases and J by 6 bases; unmatched bases: 12.

The J gene is TRBJ2-3, the V gene TRBV5-1; 7 positions match TRBD1. CDR1 and CDR2 (germline): SGHRS, YFSETQ. CDR3 size: 15 residues. V lost 2 bases to trimming and J lost 3 bases; unmatched junction nucleotides: 6. The CDR3 nucleotides read TGCGCCAGCAGCTTTAGAGGGACAGCAACAGATACGCAGTATTTT. Amino acid sequence: CASSFRGTATDTQYF.

V usage is TRBV7-8 and J usage is TRBJ1-3; D might be TRBD1 (6 bases). Germline V gives CDR1 SGHVS, CDR2 FQNEAQ. The ends were cut back, 5 bases at V and 12 bases at J, with 17 bases in the middle. The CDR3 spans 13 residues. CDR3 region: CASSRGTGYGIYF. As DNA, the CDR3 is TGTGCCAGCAGCCGAGGCACAGGGTACGGCATATATTTT. Combining the CDR3 with reference TRBV7-8 and TRBJ1-3 gives the whole variable domain GAGVSQSPRYKVAKRGQDVALRCDPISGHVSLFWYQQALGQGPEFLTYFQNEAQLDKSGLPSDRFFAERPEGSVSTLKIQRTQQEDSAVYLCASSRGTGYGIYFGEGSWLTVV.

This clonotype came up a few times. The chain recombines TRBV5-6 with TRBJ2-1; a weak D match, TRBD2 (7 bases). Germline V gene sequence: CDR1 SGHDT, CDR2 YYEEEE. CDR3 size: 16 residues. The V gene lost 1 base and the J gene lost 2 bases, with 13 bases spanning the gap. The CDR3 loop reads CASSLTGGIAYNEQFF. As DNA, the CDR3 is TGTGCCAGCAGCTTGACGGGGGGCATCGCCTACAATGAGCAGTTCTTC.

This clonotype was observed a few times. The V and J genes are TRBV20-1 and TRBJ2-5, with a tentative D call TRBD2 (5 bases). This CDR3 region has 13 residues. Trimming removed 1 base at V and 7 bases at J, with 13 bases between. The germline CDR1 and CDR2 sequences are DFQATT and SNEGSKA (reference sequence). The CDR3 here is CSARVRERMTQYF. In DNA, the CDR3 is TGCAGTGCTAGAGTTAGGGAGAGGATGACCCAGTACTTC.

The rearrangement joins TRBV10-3 to TRBJ2-5; a possible D gene is TRBD1 (6 bases). The CDR3 sequence is 11 residues long. CDR1 and CDR2 (germline): ENHRY, SYGVKD. The CDR3 nucleotides read TGTGCGGCAGGGGTGGGGGAGACCCAGTACTTC. Translation gives CAAGVGETQYF.

The CDR3 sequence: CSARGRSSYNEQFF. In DNA form, the CDR3 reads TGCAGCGCCAGGGGTCGTAGCTCCTACAATGAGCAGTTCTTC. The chain has TRBV29-1 and TRBJ2-1, with D perhaps TRBD1 (6 bases). Trimming took off 7 bases at V and 0 bases at J, with 13 bases between the two ends. This CDR3 comprises 14 residues. Germline V gene lookup returns CDR1 SQVTM and CDR2 ANQGSEA.

This clonotype was observed at least ten times. J is TRBJ2-6 and V is TRBV6-5; D remains ambiguous. The germline V and J ends were trimmed by 2 bases and 0 bases, with 11 bases remaining between them. CDR3 length: 17 residues. CDR1 MNHEY and CDR2 SVGAGI come from the germline V gene. The CDR3: CASSYVVIGSGANVLTF. The CDR3 coding sequence is TGTGCCAGCAGTTACGTCGTAATTGGCTCTGGGGCCAACGTCCTGACTTTC.